The text below deals with one TCR beta chain. The entry originates in a study of blood T cell repertoires in COVID-19. Whole-study context: The origin of the acute and convalescent COVID-19 samples was the United States, Italy and Spain. Nucleic acid was either cDNA or gDNA, and it came from T cells, B-cell-depleted T cells, or PBMCs.

Original analysis: The authors estimated nucleated cell counts from reference gene primer amplification. TCRdb's copy holds only in-frame clones and misses some; the assay was immunoSEQ multiplex PCR. The V and J calls and clone size come from that table; D and trimming were worked out from the DNA. Of around 250,000 clones in the sample, around nine tenths are singletons; the top ten hold approximately 7.2%. Germline CDR1 and CDR2: LNHDA and SQIVND (reference sequence). V gave up 10 bases and J gave up 7 bases, with 19 bases separating them. CDR3 length: 13 residues. This sequence joins TRBV19 and TRBJ1-1; TRBD1 might be the D (5 bases). Sequenced input: peripheral blood. This receptor was taken from a woman in her 70s with active or convalescent COVID-19. The CDR3 sequence is CATAGRPAGEAFF. The CDR3 bases are TGTGCCACTGCGGGACGGCCGGCCGGTGAAGCTTTCTTT.